This entry lists 5 T cell receptor beta chains sequenced from one sample in a study of monozygotic twins with inflammatory bowel disease. From its re-call of the 5' RACE reads, TCRdb lists each CDR3 protein once, without DNA. Its table lists 300,000 to 450,000 distinct CDR3 sequences. Material: blood. These TCRs come from a human donor with ulcerative colitis or Crohn's disease, or a healthy co-twin of an affected twin (not recorded which).

The J gene is TRBJ2-3, the V gene TRBV5-1; absent DNA, TCRdb's TRBD2 call cannot be checked. The CDR3 runs to 14 residues. CDR1 is SGHRS and CDR2 is YFSETQ in the germline V gene. The CDR3 spells CASCLAGATDTQYF.

V and J are TRBV12-3 or TRBV12-4 and TRBJ1-2. This CDR3 is 13 amino acids long. This chain's CDR3 is CASRPTENYGYTF.

J is TRBJ2-1 and V is TRBV25-1. Looked up from germline, CDR1 is MGHDK and CDR2 is SYGVNS. This CDR3 is 14 amino acids long. The CDR3 is CASSDSRSYNEQFF.

This chain connects TRBV6-5 to TRBJ1-2; without DNA, the TCRdb call of TRBD1 cannot be checked. The germline V gene has CDR1 MNHEY and CDR2 SVGAGI. CDR3 length: 14 amino acids. This CDR3 reads CASSYSGGRKGYTF.

This chain uses TRBV12-3 or TRBV12-4 with TRBJ1-3; TCRdb reports TRBD1, a call that lacks DNA to check it against. The CDR3 covers 16 residues. The CDR3 sequence: CASRDSSLSPGNTIYF.